Below are 5 T cell receptor beta chains sequenced from a single sample in a study of a mutant IDH1 vaccine in newly diagnosed glioma. Their target antigens are unknown. Profiled with immunoSEQ multiplex PCR; TCRdb holds only in-frame clones, not every one. This sample yields around 130,000 clones, of which around four fifths are seen a single time; under 5.5% belongs to the top ten. Time point described: week 11, during vaccination. Each dose delivered 300 ug of mutant IDH1 20-mer peptide subcutaneously with imiquimod. The sequences come from PBMCs, collected from a glioma patient whose treatment included an IDH1 peptide vaccine. The receptor set was obtained from a man aged 35 to 55 with glioma.

CDR3 coding DNA: TGTGCCACAACAGGGGGGGTGTCCTATAATTCACCCCTCCACTTT. It specifies CATTGGVSYNSPLHF. This chain joins TRBV5-5 and TRBJ1-6, with 8 bases lining up with TRBD1. With V trimmed by 9 bases and J by 1 base, 6 bases remained unmatched. The germline V gene has CDR1 SGHKS and CDR2 YYEKEE (reference sequence). This CDR3 is 15 amino acids long.

This clone was observed once. Other DNA sequences in the sample encode the same CDR3. V gene TRBV27 combines with J gene TRBJ2-7; 8 bases are a match to TRBD2. Germline-derived CDR1 and CDR2 are MNHEY and SMNVEV (reference sequence). CDR3 length: 15 amino acids. Germline trimming cut 6 bases from V and 3 bases from J; bases unmatched to any gene: 10. In DNA form, the CDR3 reads TGTGCCAGCAGCTCGCCGGGACTAGGTTTCTACGAGCAGTACTTC. Translating it yields CASSSPGLGFYEQYF.

The chain recombines TRBV5-1 with TRBJ2-1; 13 bases agree with TRBD2. The CDR3 has 16 residues. The ends lost 0 bases at V and 9 bases at J; junction bases unmatched: 6. CDR1 and CDR2 from the germline V gene are SGHRS and YFSETQ. CDR3 DNA: TGCGCCAGCAGCTTGGAACTAGCGGGGGGGCTCGGTGAGCAGTTCTTC. Amino acids: CASSLELAGGLGEQFF.

The chain combines TRBV19 with TRBJ1-5; tentatively, D is TRBD1 (5 bases). CDR1 is LNHDA and CDR2 is SQIVND in the germline V gene (reference sequence). CDR3 length: 15 amino acids. Deletions cut 6 bases from V and 6 bases from J, with 18 bases between. The CDR3, as DNA: TGTGCCAGTAGACCCCCGGGGGAAGGGTTTCAGCCCCAGCATTTT. Translated: CASRPPGEGFQPQHF.

The chain joins TRBV19 to TRBJ2-1, with TRBD2 matching 9 bases. Germline V gene sequence: CDR1 LNHDA, CDR2 SQIVND (reference sequence). This CDR3 is built from 14 residues. V lost 10 bases to trimming and J lost 7 bases; unmatched junction nucleotides: 11. CDR3 sequence reads: CATRPSLAGNEQFF. The CDR3 nucleotides read TGTGCCACCCGCCCCTCTCTAGCGGGGAATGAGCAGTTCTTC. Supplemented by reference TRBV19 and TRBJ2-1, the full variable domain reads DGGITQSPKYLFRKEGQNVTLSCEQNLNHDAMYWYRQDPGQGLRLIYYSQIVNDFQKGDIAEGYSVSREKKESFPLTVTSAQKNPTAFYLCATRPSLAGNEQFFGPGTRLTVL.